One and the same sample provided the 24 T cell receptor beta chains below, sequenced in a study of cytomegalovirus exposure and HLA in healthy donors. Both 60 Vbeta primers and 13 Jbeta primers went into the PCR. Data came from immunoSEQ multiplex PCR; TCRdb stores just in-frame clones and leaves some out. The profile shows about 100,000 clones, under 80% of them singletons. Sequencing used PBMCs. Receptors originate from a man aged 35-49 years in good health and CMV-seropositive.

A single count supports this clone. The genes are TRBV5-1 and TRBJ2-5; 9 nucleotides align to TRBD2. The CDR3 length is 15 residues. Germline CDR1 and CDR2: SGHRS and YFSETQ. V was pared by 2 bases and J by 9 bases, with 11 bases of the junction left unmatched. The CDR3 nucleotides read TGCGCCAGCAGCTTACGACTAGCGGATAACCATCCCCAGTACTTC. Its protein is CASSLRLADNHPQYF.

V is TRBV6-1 and J is TRBJ2-6; D is unclear. Looked up from germline, CDR1 is MNHNS and CDR2 is SASEGT. The CDR3 is 14 amino acids. CDR3 nucleotides: TGTGCGGGCAGCTCGCTCCCTGGGGCCAACGTCCTGACTTTC. As protein: CAGSSLPGANVLTF.

V and J are TRBV12-5 and TRBJ1-5; D remains unclear. Trimming took 1 base from V and 0 from J, leaving 4 bases between them. The CDR3 has 14 amino acids. CDR1 and CDR2 (germline): LGHNT, FRNRAP. The CDR3 sequence is CASGLGVSNQPQHF. The CDR3 coding sequence is TGTGCTAGTGGTTTGGGCGTTAGCAATCAGCCCCAGCATTTT.

The DNA for the CDR3 is TGTGCCAGCAGCCCCTCCGACAGCTACTCCTACAATGAGCAGTTCTTC. Residues: CASSPSDSYSYNEQFF. The chain employs TRBV28 and TRBJ2-1, with a possible D match to TRBD1 (5 bases). V lost 6 bases, J lost 0 bases, and 15 bases lay in between. Looked up from germline, CDR1 is MDHEN and CDR2 is SYDVKM. This CDR3 is built from 16 residues.

This clone appeared a single time. This chain connects TRBV7-8 to TRBJ2-7; D not certain. Germline CDR1 reads SGHVS; CDR2 reads FQNEAQ. CDR3 length equals 14 residues. Trimming stripped 1 base from V and 0 bases from J, with 7 bases between. The CDR3 bases are TGTGCCAGCAGCTTAGATACAGTCTCCTACGAGCAGTACTTC. Translation: CASSLDTVSYEQYF.

J is TRBJ1-6 and V is TRBV7-3; possible D gene TRBD1, 6 bases. This CDR3 region has 18 residues. The V end was cut by 7 bases, the J end by 0 bases, with 19 bases between. Germline V lookup: CDR1 SGHTA, CDR2 FQGTGA. CDR3 protein: CASTLSRDTSSYNSPLHF. In nucleotides, the CDR3 is TGTGCCAGCACCCTATCCCGGGACACGAGCTCCTATAATTCACCCCTCCACTTT.

V gene TRBV29-1 combines with J gene TRBJ2-7; 11 bases are shared with TRBD1. The CDR3 runs to 14 residues. The germline CDR1 and CDR2 sequences are SQVTM and ANQGSEA. V trimming: 7 bases; J trimming: 5 bases; junction bases outside the gene matches: 10. The DNA for the CDR3 is TGCAGCGCCCGGGGACAGGGGGGACGCCACGAGCAGTACTTC. Its protein is CSARGQGGRHEQYF.

The chain is built from TRBV4-3 and TRBJ1-2; D gene uncertain. Deletions cut 0 bases from V and 4 bases from J, with 12 bases between. The CDR3 is 15 amino acids. Germline values: CDR1 LGHNA, CDR2 YSLEER. CDR3 in DNA: TGCGCCAGCAGCCAAGAAGGCGGTTTTAGCTATGGCTACACCTTC. Its translation: CASSQEGGFSYGYTF.

V usage is TRBV2 and J usage is TRBJ1-3; the match to TRBD1 covers 9 bases. CDR1 is SNHLY and CDR2 is FYNNEI in the germline V gene. V trimming: 3 bases; J trimming: 0 bases; junction bases outside the gene matches: 6. The CDR3 has 17 residues. The DNA for the CDR3 is TGTGCCAGCAGTGACCTACAGGGGGCCATCTCTGGAAACACCATATATTTT. Translated, it gives CASSDLQGAISGNTIYF.

V usage is TRBV19 and J usage is TRBJ2-1, with 9 positions matching TRBD2. The CDR3 has 15 residues. Germline loops: CDR1 LNHDA, CDR2 SQIVND (reference sequence). V was pared by 3 bases and J by 8 bases, with 8 bases of the junction left unmatched. The CDR3 sequence is CASSIGPSGMYEQFF. CDR3 coding DNA: TGTGCCAGTAGTATCGGGCCTAGCGGGATGTATGAGCAGTTCTTC.

The chain links TRBV29-1 to TRBJ2-2, with D maybe TRBD2 (5 bases). V lost 4 bases and J lost 1, with 10 bases in between. Germline CDR1 reads SQVTM; CDR2 reads ANQGSEA. The CDR3 consists of 14 residues. The CDR3 is CSVAAVLNTGELFF. CDR3 nucleotide sequence: TGCAGCGTTGCAGCGGTTCTGAACACCGGGGAGCTGTTTTTT.

V and J are TRBV28 and TRBJ2-3; 7 positions agree with TRBD2. Germline assignment: CDR1 MDHEN and CDR2 SYDVKM. The CDR3 sequence is 15 residues long. V trimming: 2 bases; J trimming: 3 bases; junction bases outside the gene matches: 5. The CDR3 coding sequence is TGTGCCAGCAGTTTACCGACTAGCTTAACAGATACGCAGTATTTT. Amino acids: CASSLPTSLTDTQYF. The entire variable domain, with the rest obtained from reference TRBV28 and TRBJ2-3, is as follows: DVKVTQSSRYLVKRTGEKVFLECVQDMDHENMFWYRQDPGLGLRLIYFSYDVKMKEKGDIPEGYSVSREKKERFSLILESASTNQTSMYLCASSLPTSLTDTQYFGPGTRLTVL.

This chain links TRBV6-5 with TRBJ1-5; tentatively, D is TRBD1 (6 bases). Germline loops: CDR1 MNHEY, CDR2 SVGAGI. The CDR3 has 15 amino acids. Between the trimmed V and J ends, which lost 8 bases and 3 bases, there was a span of 17 bases. The CDR3 protein is CASLPPGGANQPQHF. The CDR3 region has the DNA TGTGCCAGCCTACCTCCCGGGGGGGCCAATCAGCCCCAGCATTTT.

The chain is built from TRBV4-3 and TRBJ2-4; the match to TRBD2 covers 7 bases. The CDR3 is 14 amino acids. Trimming removed 7 bases from V and 6 bases from J; junction bases left unmatched: 9. Germline CDR1 reads LGHNA; CDR2 reads YSLEER. As DNA, the CDR3 is TGCGCCAGCATCACGACTAGCTCGTTAAACATTCAGTACTTC. This codes for CASITTSSLNIQYF.

The chain combines TRBV9 with TRBJ2-1; D call uncertain. The CDR3 runs to 14 residues. V lost 3 bases and J lost 0, with 7 bases in between. Germline V gene data show CDR1 as SGDLS and CDR2 as YYNGEE. This CDR3 reads CASSDELSYNEQFF. DNA of the CDR3: TGTGCCAGCAGCGATGAGCTCTCCTACAATGAGCAGTTCTTC.

The J gene is TRBJ2-2, the V gene TRBV19; the match to TRBD1 covers 8 bases. Germline CDR1 is LNHDA and CDR2 is SQIVND (reference sequence). J lost 6 bases, V lost 4 bases, and 7 bases had no gene match. CDR3 length equals 15 residues. As DNA, the CDR3 is TGTGCCAGTAGTACCGACAGGGGAAGATCCGGGGAGCTGTTTTTT. It translates to CASSTDRGRSGELFF.

This sequence joins TRBV2 and TRBJ1-2; perhaps TRBD1 as D (6 bases). The CDR3 extends over 11 amino acids. Germline lookup yields CDR1 SNHLY and CDR2 FYNNEI. V shed 4 bases and J shed 8 bases, with 8 bases lying between them. The CDR3 DNA sequence: TGTGCCAGCAGTGGTGGGGGCGGCTACACCTTC. This encodes CASSGGGGYTF.

The chain combines TRBV11-2 with TRBJ2-1, with 11 bases that match TRBD2. After removal of 5 bases from V and 5 bases from J, the junction contained 5 bases not matched to a gene. The CDR3 has 15 residues. The germline V gene has CDR1 SGHAT and CDR2 FQNNGV. The CDR3 DNA is TGTGCCAGCAGCCCCGGGACTAGCGGAAACAATGAGCAGTTCTTC. It yields the protein CASSPGTSGNNEQFF.

This chain uses TRBV5-1 with TRBJ2-7, with 8 bases identical to TRBD2. J gave up 4 bases and V 3 bases, and 3 bases lay outside the gene matches. The CDR3 runs to 13 residues. CDR1 is SGHRS, CDR2 YFSETQ, per germline. The CDR3 nucleotides read TGCGCCAGCAGCTCGGGAGGGCCTTACGAGCAGTACTTC. Its protein product is CASSSGGPYEQYF.

This chain connects TRBV5-1 to TRBJ2-2; D is uncertain. V was cut by 3 bases and J by 5 bases, with 8 bases left in between. There are 13 residues in the CDR3. CDR1 SGHRS and CDR2 YFSETQ come from the germline V gene. Here the CDR3 DNA reads TGCGCCAGCAGCTCCATCCAGACCGGGGAGCTGTTTTTT. The encoded protein is CASSSIQTGELFF.

The rearrangement links TRBV11-2 to TRBJ1-4; maybe TRBD1 (6 bases). CDR1 SGHAT and CDR2 FQNNGV come from the germline V gene. The CDR3 has 14 residues. Trimming took 5 bases from V and 8 from J, leaving 15 bases between them. CDR3 sequence reads: CASSLTGLGEKLFF. DNA of the CDR3: TGTGCCAGCAGCCTCACAGGGTTAGGAGAAAAACTGTTTTTT.

The chain is built from TRBV11-3 and TRBJ2-7, with 7 nucleotides matching TRBD1. Germline loops: CDR1 SGHNT, CDR2 YENEEA. The length of the CDR3 is 13 residues. V gave up 4 bases and J gave up 3 bases; unmatched junction bases: 3. CDR3 region: CASSYRDSYEQYF. As DNA, the CDR3 is TGTGCCAGCAGCTACCGGGACAGCTACGAGCAGTACTTC.

The CDR3 sequence is CASSPGGDSNGYTF. For the CDR3, the DNA is TGTGCCAGCTCCCCGGGAGGGGATAGTAATGGCTACACCTTC. This rearrangement joins TRBV6-5 to TRBJ1-2, with D perhaps TRBD1 (5 bases). This CDR3 is 14 amino acids long. The V end was cut by 8 bases, the J end by 6 bases, with 19 bases between. The germline CDR1 and CDR2 sequences are MNHEY and SVGAGI.

This rearrangement joins TRBV5-1 to TRBJ1-2, with a weak D call TRBD1 (5 bases). Trimming took 2 bases from V and 3 from J, leaving 14 bases between them. This CDR3 contains 15 residues. The germline V gene has CDR1 SGHRS and CDR2 YFSETQ. CDR3 loop: CASSLRTDSYYGYTF. CDR3 in DNA: TGCGCCAGCAGCTTAAGGACCGACAGCTACTATGGCTACACCTTC.